This T cell receptor beta chain is drawn from a study of immune evolution from preneoplasia to lung adenocarcinoma (dated by TCRdb to about 2021). For the study in its entirety: The study used immune gene expression, TCR sequencing and multiplex immunofluorescence to profile the immune contexture of lung adenocarcinoma precursors and invasive adenocarcinoma. The immune data were integrated with whole exome sequencing and methylation data from the same cohort of nodules. It was reported in the study that approximately 99 samples were used for TCR sequencing. In total, the cohort included 50 to 65 patients with pulmonary nodules, all of whom underwent surgical resection. Sample size was based on specimen availability rather than a prior power calculation. POLYSOLVER was used to infer Class I HLA alleles from exome data, while LOHHLA was used to detect allele-specific HLA loss. The TCR sequencing data were obtained from 51 patients. Resected precursor lesions (AAH, AIS, MIA) and invasive adenocarcinomas were compared with paired morphologically normal lung tissue. Broader findings and caveats from the paper: Normal lung showed the highest clonality, whereas later-stage lesions appeared to have higher T cell density and diversity but lower clonality. Top T cell clone frequencies were highest in normal lung and appeared to decrease progressively from AAH through AIS, MIA and invasive adenocarcinoma. Because all patients came from Japan and China, whether the findings apply to Western populations was uncertain. The findings rested on association rather than direct causation, and larger cohorts with long-term follow-up and longitudinal biopsies were considered necessary.

The immunoSEQ hsTCRbeta Kit was used to sequence TCR beta CDR3 regions from DNA. The authors' pipeline ran thus. TCR sequencing data were analysed with the ImmunoSEQ Analyzer. T cell clonality was defined as 1 minus Pielou's evenness computed on productive rearrangements. T cell diversity was measured with the inverse Simpson index on productive templates. T cell density was defined as TCR beta template counts normalized to usable DNA, with usable DNA estimated by amplifying and sequencing housekeeping genes. TCR metrics were compared across histologic stages using two-sided Kruskal-Wallis tests. TCRdb carries this immuneACCESS record with in-frame sequences only. Its versions omit some clonotypes, under half of them owing to an unresolved V gene in the studies checked, with the rest unexplained. That table is the source of V, J and clone size, and D and trimming were worked out from the DNA. This sample holds 3,000 or so clones; around 87% were observed only once. 3.4% of the sample is held by the ten biggest clonotypes.

The patients had resection in Japan or China between 2014 and 2017. Histologic diagnosis of each case was confirmed independently by two lung cancer pathologists on H&E slides. The AllPrep DNA/RNA FFPE Kit was used to isolate DNA from FFPE tissue. Comment on this clone: Its antigen has not been determined. The sample holds no much larger clone one base away, and base qualities are not on file.

The germline V and J ends show losses of 3 bases and 1 base respectively, and no gene match explains 6 bases of the junction. Based on the germline V gene, the CDR1 and CDR2 sequences are SGHDT and YYEEEE. The CDR3 sequence holds 16 residues, the cysteine and phenylalanine included. Just CDR3 DNA is preserved here, 48 bases in frame from base 1. This sequence originates from a person aged 65-85 years with lung adenocarcinoma. The sample comprised FFPE adjacent normal lung tissue. The rearranged segments are TRBV5-6 and TRBJ1-2; TRBD1 matches 10 bases in the middle. The CDR3 region has the sequence CASSSRDRGDNYGYTF. The bases read TGTGCCAGCAGCTCTCGGGACAGGGGAGATAACTATGGCTACACCTTC.